Sequencing of this TCR beta chain was carried out in a study of blood T cell repertoires in COVID-19 (dated by TCRdb to about 2020). About the investigation overall: Samples covering the acute and convalescent phases of COVID-19 were provided by collaborators in the United States, Italy and Spain. Nearly every sample came with metadata listing a de-identified subject ID, COVID-19 status, age in years and sex. The material from the prospective study consisted of cDNA or gDNA derived from T cells, B-cell-depleted T cells, or PBMCs. The samples were drawn from two sources: the first 160 participants of the ongoing ImmuneRACE study, and 1,254 subjects contributed by 6 global collaborators. Where available, HLA class I and class II types were taken from metadata supplied by the sample provider and were not determined by assay-based typing. Deeply sampled blood TCRbeta repertoires from subjects exposed to, actively infected with, or recovered from COVID-19 were included in the dataset. A freely available public database, intended as a resource for researchers studying the immune response to SARS-CoV-2, is where the repertoires were released. Study-wide conclusions, independent of this receptor: The quantity of clinical and demographic metadata differed by source and by participant and was supplied without curation.

A word on this clone: Its specific antigen is unknown. No much larger clonotype is one base removed from it; base qualities were not supplied.

Each collaborating institution followed its own protocols to collect whole blood in K2EDTA tubes. For TCRbeta analysis, collaborators shipped samples in one of three forms: frozen whole blood, isolated PBMCs, or DNA extracted from either of those sample types. A distance of 11 bases separates the germline ends of V and J, which lose 6 bases and 7 bases respectively. The CDR3 sequence holds 12 residues, the cysteine and phenylalanine included. The DNA shown is the 36-base CDR3, in frame from base 1. CDR1 and CDR2 are drawn from the germline V gene: ENHRY, SYGVKD. TCRbeta CDR3 regions were amplified from genomic DNA using the immunoSEQ Assay, a bias-controlled multiplex PCR. The original methods were these. Nucleated cell counts per sample were estimated from amplification of reference gene primers within the assay. Sequence reads were collapsed and filtered to measure the absolute abundance of every unique TCRbeta CDR3 rearrangement. For each sample, productive Simpson clonality was calculated as the square root of Simpson's diversity index across productive rearrangements. Entries here come from immuneACCESS through TCRdb and include only in-frame sequences with V and J called. Some clones fail to appear in such tables; in the studies checked, an unresolved V gene covers under half of the shortfall, and the cause of the remainder is unknown. V, J and clone size derive from that table, while D and trimming were established from the DNA sequence. For this sample there are nearly 95,000 clones; 85% to 90% appear just once. The ten most abundant clones make up less than 2% of the sample.

Sequenced material: peripheral blood. The sequence joins TRBV10-3 to TRBJ2-3; confidence is insufficient to name the D gene. This TCR came from a human donor with active COVID-19. The donor label of this sample is uncertain. CDR3 protein: CAISKESHTQYF. The DNA sequence is TGTGCCATCAGCAAAGAGAGCCATACGCAGTATTTT.